This TCR beta chain stems from a study of blood T cell repertoires in COVID-19. Trimming removed 5 bases from V and 5 bases from J, with 12 bases in between. The germline V gene has CDR1 MNHEY and CDR2 SMNVEV (reference sequence). The CDR3 consists of 13 residues. Profiling relied on immunoSEQ multiplex PCR, and the TCRdb table lists in-frame clones only, not all of them. Here the sample spans approximately 300,000 clones, around 87% being singletons. The J gene is TRBJ1-1, the V gene TRBV27, with D possibly matching TRBD1 (5 bases). The specimen was PBMCs or T cells enriched from blood (not recorded which). The clonotype was recovered from a woman under 40 who had recovered from COVID-19. Here the CDR3 reads CASSLLGETEAFF. The DNA of the CDR3 is TGTGCCAGCAGTCTTTTAGGGGAAACTGAAGCTTTCTTT.